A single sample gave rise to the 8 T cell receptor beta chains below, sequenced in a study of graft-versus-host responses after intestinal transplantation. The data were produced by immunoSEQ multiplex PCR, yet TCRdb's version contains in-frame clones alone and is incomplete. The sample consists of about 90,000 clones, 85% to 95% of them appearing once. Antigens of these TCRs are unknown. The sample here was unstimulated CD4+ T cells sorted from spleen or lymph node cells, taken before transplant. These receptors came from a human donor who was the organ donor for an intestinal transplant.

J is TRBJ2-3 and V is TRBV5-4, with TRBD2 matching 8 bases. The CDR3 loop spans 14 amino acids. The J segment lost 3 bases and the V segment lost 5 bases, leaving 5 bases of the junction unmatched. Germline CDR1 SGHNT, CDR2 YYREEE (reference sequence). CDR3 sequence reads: CASRPAGVTDTQYF. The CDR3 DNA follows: TGTGCCAGCAGGCCAGCGGGGGTGACAGATACGCAGTATTTT.

The CDR3: CASRQPGGTGELFF. As DNA, the CDR3 is TGTGCCAGCAGACAACCAGGGGGCACCGGGGAGCTGTTTTTT. The V call is TRBV7-6, the J call TRBJ2-2; the match to TRBD1 covers 7 bases. This CDR3 contains 14 residues. CDR1 and CDR2 (germline): SGHVS, FNYEAQ. The V segment lost 6 bases and the J segment 4 bases; nucleotides outside the gene matches: 5.

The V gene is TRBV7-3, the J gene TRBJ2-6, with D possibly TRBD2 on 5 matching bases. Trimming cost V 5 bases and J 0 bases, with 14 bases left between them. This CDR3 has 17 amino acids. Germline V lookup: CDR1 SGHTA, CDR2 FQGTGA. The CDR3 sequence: CASSVWGGGSGANVLTF. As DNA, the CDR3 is TGTGCCAGCAGCGTCTGGGGTGGAGGCTCTGGGGCCAACGTCCTGACTTTC.

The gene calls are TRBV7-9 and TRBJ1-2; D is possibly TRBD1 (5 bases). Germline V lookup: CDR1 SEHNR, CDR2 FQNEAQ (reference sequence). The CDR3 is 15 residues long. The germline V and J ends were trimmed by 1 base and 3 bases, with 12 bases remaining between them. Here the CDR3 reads CASSLVYGGDYGYTF. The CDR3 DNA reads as TGTGCCAGCAGCTTAGTTTATGGAGGGGACTATGGCTACACCTTC.

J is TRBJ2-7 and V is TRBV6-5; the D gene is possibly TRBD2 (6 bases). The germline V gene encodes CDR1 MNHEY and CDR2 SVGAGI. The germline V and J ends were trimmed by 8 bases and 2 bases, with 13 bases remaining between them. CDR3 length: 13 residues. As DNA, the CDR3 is TGTGCCAGCGGGGTAGCGGATGCCTACGAGCAGTACTTC. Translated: CASGVADAYEQYF.

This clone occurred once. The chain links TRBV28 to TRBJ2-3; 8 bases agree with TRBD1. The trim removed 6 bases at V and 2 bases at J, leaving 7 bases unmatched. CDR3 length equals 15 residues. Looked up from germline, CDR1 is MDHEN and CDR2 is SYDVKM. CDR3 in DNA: TGTGCCAGCAGCCGACAGGGGCGAAACACAGATACGCAGTATTTT. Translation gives CASSRQGRNTDTQYF.

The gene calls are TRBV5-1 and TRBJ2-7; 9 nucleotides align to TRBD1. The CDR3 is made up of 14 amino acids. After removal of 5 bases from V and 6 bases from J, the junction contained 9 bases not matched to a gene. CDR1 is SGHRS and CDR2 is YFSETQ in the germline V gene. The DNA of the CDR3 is TGCGCCAGCAGTTCCCACAGGGGGCAAAGCGAGCAGTACTTC. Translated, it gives CASSSHRGQSEQYF. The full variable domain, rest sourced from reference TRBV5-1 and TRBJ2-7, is KAGVTQTPRYLIKTRGQQVTLSCSPISGHRSVSWYQQTPGQGLQFLFEYFSETQRNKGNFPGRFSGRQFSNSRSEMNVSTLELGDSALYLCASSSHRGQSEQYFGPGTRLTVT.

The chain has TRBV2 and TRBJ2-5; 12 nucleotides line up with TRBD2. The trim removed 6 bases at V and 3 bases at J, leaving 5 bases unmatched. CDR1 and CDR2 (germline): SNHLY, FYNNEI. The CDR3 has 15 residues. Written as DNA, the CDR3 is TGTGCCAGCAGCCGACTAGCGGGAGTGGAAGAGACCCAGTACTTC. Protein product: CASSRLAGVEETQYF. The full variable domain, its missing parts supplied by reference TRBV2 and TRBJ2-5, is EPEVTQTPSHQVTQMGQEVILRCVPISNHLYFYWYRQILGQKVEFLVSFYNNEISEKSEIFDDQFSVERPDGSNFTLKIRSTKLEDSAMYFCASSRLAGVEETQYFGPGTRLLVL.